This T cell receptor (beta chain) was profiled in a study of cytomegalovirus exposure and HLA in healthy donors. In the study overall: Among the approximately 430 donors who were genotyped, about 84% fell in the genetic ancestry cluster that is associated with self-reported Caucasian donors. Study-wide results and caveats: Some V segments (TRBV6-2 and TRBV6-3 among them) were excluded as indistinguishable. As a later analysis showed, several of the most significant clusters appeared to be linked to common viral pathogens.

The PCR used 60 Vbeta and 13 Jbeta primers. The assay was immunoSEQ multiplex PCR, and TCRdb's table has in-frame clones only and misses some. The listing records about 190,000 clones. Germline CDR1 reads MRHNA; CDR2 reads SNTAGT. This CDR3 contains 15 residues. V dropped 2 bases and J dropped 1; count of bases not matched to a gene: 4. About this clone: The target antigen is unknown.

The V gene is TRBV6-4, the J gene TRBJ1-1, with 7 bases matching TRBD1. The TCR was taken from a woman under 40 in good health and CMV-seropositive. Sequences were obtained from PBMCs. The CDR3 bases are TGTGCCAGCAGTGACCGGACAGGCGGGAACACTGAAGCTTTCTTT. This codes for CASSDRTGGNTEAFF.